A selection of T cell receptor beta chains follows, all from one sample in a study of blood T cell repertoires in COVID-19. Sequenced by immunoSEQ multiplex PCR; TCRdb stores in-frame clones only, minus some. The data show 400,000 to 450,000 clones, with around 90% seen just once and 0.65% to 1% held by the top ten. Sequencing was carried out using peripheral blood. Every receptor here comes from a man aged 18-30 years with COVID-19, enrolled during active disease. Both conserved end residues are part of each CDR3. The D gene is left open where the match is weak. Expanded clones are given a class, and other clones once, few, many or no size at all.

v_gene	j_gene	d_gene	abundance	CDR3aa	CDR3nt
TRBV6-1	TRBJ2-3	.	.	CASSETRDTQYF	TGTGCCAGCAGTGAAACGAGGGATACGCAGTATTTT
TRBV5-8	TRBJ1-4	.	.	CASSQLTGNEKLFF	TGTGCCAGCAGCCAGCTGACAGGAAATGAAAAACTGTTTTTT
TRBV18	TRBJ2-7	.	.	CASSPLETGSKAHEQYF	TGTGCCAGCTCACCACTAGAAACCGGGTCCAAGGCACACGAGCAGTACTTC
TRBV2	TRBJ1-5	.	.	CASTLGLNQPQHF	TGTGCCAGCACCCTGGGACTCAATCAGCCCCAGCATTTT
TRBV7-6	TRBJ2-5	.	.	CASSTGETQYF	TGTGCCAGCAGCACCGGAGAGACCCAGTACTTC
TRBV7-9	TRBJ1-1	.	.	CASSSAWGLGTEAFF	TGTGCCAGCAGCTCCGCCTGGGGGCTGGGCACTGAAGCTTTCTTT
TRBV5-1	TRBJ2-1	TRBD2	once	CASSLDPAGVGNEQFF	TGCGCCAGCAGCTTGGACCCCGCGGGAGTTGGCAATGAGCAGTTCTTC
TRBV27	TRBJ1-4	TRBD1	.	CASSSDRVGEKLFF	TGTGCCAGCAGTTCGGACAGGGTGGGTGAAAAACTGTTTTTT
TRBV9	TRBJ1-3	TRBD1	once	CASSLRSGTANSGNTIYF	TGTGCCAGCAGCCTACGATCCGGGACAGCTAACTCTGGAAACACCATATATTTT
TRBV13	TRBJ2-7	TRBD2	.	CASTRAGGSPRYEQYF	TGTGCCAGCACCAGAGCGGGCGGGAGCCCCCGCTACGAGCAGTACTTC
TRBV24-1	TRBJ2-7	TRBD1	few	CATSDTGEIEQYF	TGTGCCACCAGTGATACAGGGGAAATCGAGCAGTACTTC
TRBV19	TRBJ1-2	.	few	CASSPTGIGGYTF	TGTGCCAGTAGTCCAACAGGGATAGGTGGCTACACCTTC
TRBV7-8	TRBJ2-7	TRBD2	.	CASSPTRLAGLDEQYF	TGTGCCAGCAGCCCCACCCGACTAGCGGGGTTGGACGAGCAGTACTTC
TRBV6-5	TRBJ2-2	TRBD2	.	CASVREILNTGELFF	TGTGCCAGTGTGCGGGAGATCTTGAACACCGGGGAGCTGTTTTTT
TRBV19	TRBJ1-2	TRBD1	once	CASSPGQGRANYGYTF	TGTGCCAGTAGTCCCGGACAGGGACGAGCTAACTATGGCTACACCTTC
TRBV6-5	TRBJ1-1	.	.	CATEGLNTEAFF	TGTGCCACGGAGGGGCTGAACACTGAAGCTTTCTTT
TRBV2	TRBJ2-3	.	.	CASSRSGSTDTQYF	TGTGCCAGCAGTCGGTCGGGGTCCACAGATACGCAGTATTTT
TRBV27	TRBJ1-4	TRBD1	.	CASSFSTGRNEKLFF	TGTGCCAGCAGTTTTTCGACAGGGCGTAATGAAAAACTGTTTTTT
TRBV25-1	TRBJ2-7	TRBD2	.	CASSDYQRERNEQYF	TGTGCCAGCAGTGATTATCAGCGGGAGAGGAACGAGCAGTACTTC
TRBV19	TRBJ2-2	.	.	CASNGGNTGELFF	TGTGCCAGTAACGGCGGGAACACCGGGGAGCTGTTTTTT
TRBV27	TRBJ2-2	TRBD2	.	CASSLAGGTGELFF	TGTGCCAGCAGTCTAGCGGGGGGAACCGGGGAGCTGTTTTTT
TRBV5-1	TRBJ1-4	TRBD1	.	CASRPRDSNEKLFF	TGCGCCAGCAGACCGCGGGACAGTAATGAAAAACTGTTTTTT
TRBV27	TRBJ2-1	.	.	CASTLQGPNEQFF	TGTGCCAGCACCCTCCAGGGCCCCAATGAGCAGTTCTTC
TRBV5-1	TRBJ2-1	TRBD2	.	CASSLEGGLAGTSAYNEQFF	TGCGCCAGCAGCTTGGAGGGGGGACTAGCGGGAACCTCCGCCTACAATGAGCAGTTCTTC
TRBV19	TRBJ1-1	.	.	CASTDSRFGYTEAFF	TGTGCCAGTACCGATTCGCGGTTCGGGTACACTGAAGCTTTCTTT
TRBV27	TRBJ2-3	.	.	CASRDWNTDTQYF	TGTGCCAGCAGGGACTGGAACACAGATACGCAGTATTTT
TRBV5-4	TRBJ2-3	.	.	CASSLSSTDTQYF	TGTGCCAGCAGCTTATCTAGCACAGATACGCAGTATTTT
TRBV7-9	TRBJ2-7	.	.	CASTPDDREQYF	TGTGCCAGCACCCCTGATGATCGGGAGCAGTACTTC
TRBV29-1	TRBJ2-5	TRBD1	.	CSVDRSGTEETQYF	TGCAGCGTTGACCGATCCGGGACAGAAGAGACCCAGTACTTC
TRBV6-2/TRBV6-3	TRBJ1-1	.	.	CASSLGGGYTEAFF	TGTGCCAGCAGCCTAGGCGGGGGCTACACTGAAGCTTTCTTT
TRBV4-1	TRBJ2-7	TRBD1	.	CASSQPLTGGEQYF	TGCGCCAGCAGCCAACCCCTGACAGGGGGCGAGCAGTACTTC
TRBV18	TRBJ2-2	TRBD1	.	CASSHGTGNTGELFF	TGTGCCAGCTCACATGGGACAGGAAACACCGGGGAGCTGTTTTTT
TRBV12-3/TRBV12-4	TRBJ1-1	.	.	CASKTQATEAFF	TGTGCCAGCAAGACCCAGGCTACTGAAGCTTTCTTT
TRBV2	TRBJ1-2	TRBD1	few	CASSPLIGQGVGGYTF	TGTGCCAGCAGTCCCCTCATAGGACAGGGGGTTGGCGGCTACACCTTC
TRBV6-1	TRBJ2-7	TRBD1	.	CASSEEVRGYYYEQYF	TGTGCCAGCAGTGAAGAGGTCAGGGGGTATTACTACGAGCAGTACTTC
TRBV5-6	TRBJ1-1	TRBD1	.	CASSSTGLGTEAFF	TGTGCCAGCAGCTCGACAGGGTTGGGTACTGAAGCTTTCTTT
TRBV5-1	TRBJ2-3	.	.	CASSLARDTQYF	TGCGCCAGCAGCTTGGCGCGGGATACGCAGTATTTT
TRBV14	TRBJ1-6	TRBD1	.	CASSQTSGQGYNSPLHF	TGTGCCAGCAGCCAAACCTCCGGACAGGGGTATAATTCACCCCTCCACTTT
TRBV14	TRBJ2-2	TRBD2	.	CASSTGTSGFTGELFF	TGTGCCAGCAGCACAGGGACTAGCGGGTTCACCGGGGAGCTGTTTTTT
TRBV6-5	TRBJ2-3	.	.	CASSYRRGDTQYF	TGTGCCAGCAGTTATCGTAGGGGAGATACGCAGTATTTT
TRBV2	TRBJ1-4	.	once	CASRTLADEKLFF	TGTGCCAGCAGGACGCTCGCGGATGAAAAACTGTTTTTT
TRBV6-6	TRBJ1-2	.	.	CASSKGLGYGYTF	TGTGCCAGCTCAAAGGGGTTGGGCTATGGCTACACCTTC
TRBV19	TRBJ2-7	.	.	CASSIGRSAEQYF	TGTGCCAGTAGTATTGGCAGGTCGGCCGAGCAGTACTTC
TRBV7-9	TRBJ1-3	TRBD1	.	CASSSWTGSGNTIYF	TGTGCCAGCAGTTCATGGACAGGGTCTGGAAACACCATATATTTT
TRBV6-4	TRBJ2-7	.	.	CASSGLQFRYEQYF	TGTGCCAGCAGTGGACTTCAGTTCCGTTACGAGCAGTACTTC
TRBV11-3	TRBJ2-5	.	.	CASSLDRLRQETQYF	TGTGCCAGCAGCTTAGACAGGTTGCGCCAAGAGACCCAGTACTTC
TRBV20-1	TRBJ1-2	TRBD1	.	CSASDREEYGYTF	TGCAGTGCCAGTGACAGGGAAGAATATGGCTACACCTTC
TRBV27	TRBJ2-5	.	.	CASSFRRGETQYF	TGTGCCAGCAGTTTTCGGAGGGGAGAGACCCAGTACTTC
TRBV24-1	TRBJ2-3	TRBD2	.	CATSGPGLATDTQYF	TGTGCCACCAGTGGGCCGGGACTAGCGACAGATACGCAGTATTTT
TRBV5-1	TRBJ2-2	TRBD1	.	CASSRQQQGRDTGELFF	TGCGCCAGCAGCAGACAACAACAGGGGCGGGACACCGGGGAGCTGTTTTTT
TRBV29-1	TRBJ1-1	.	.	CSVEVRANRATEAFF	TGCAGCGTTGAAGTACGGGCCAACAGGGCCACTGAAGCTTTCTTT
TRBV5-4	TRBJ1-1	.	.	CASSFARNQNTEAFF	TGTGCCAGCAGCTTCGCCAGGAACCAGAACACTGAAGCTTTCTTT
TRBV19	TRBJ2-7	.	once	CASREEGFHEQYF	TGTGCCAGTAGAGAGGAGGGTTTCCACGAGCAGTACTTC
TRBV2	TRBJ2-3	TRBD2	once	CASSVAGGPTDTQYF	TGTGCCAGCAGCGTAGCGGGAGGGCCCACAGATACGCAGTATTTT